The entry that follows covers one TCR beta chain sequence. The antigen remains unidentified. This entry comes from a study of shared clonotypes between healthy human individuals. Findings of the study overall: As a rule, naive subsets had a larger estimated richness than memory subsets.

It was at deep level that the assay was run. Profiling relied on immunoSEQ multiplex PCR, and the TCRdb table lists in-frame clones only, not all of them. Of some 2,000,000 clones detected, around 96% appear once; the ten largest clones hold roughly 1.1%. Terminally differentiated effector memory CD45RA+ cells were excluded from the naive CD8 cells, which were CD45RO-negative and positively selected for CCR7. The germline gives CDR1 SGHVS, CDR2 FNYEAQ. Trimming at V came to 4 bases and at J to 3 bases, leaving 3 bases not matched to a gene. This CDR3 has 15 residues. The clonotype originates from a man aged 18 to 30 in good health. The V gene is TRBV7-6, the J gene TRBJ2-2, with TRBD1 matching over 9 bases. The sample was naive CD8+ T cells sorted from blood. The CDR3 bases are TGTGCCAGCAGCTCGGGACAGGGATACACCGGGGAGCTGTTTTTT. Translation: CASSSGQGYTGELFF.